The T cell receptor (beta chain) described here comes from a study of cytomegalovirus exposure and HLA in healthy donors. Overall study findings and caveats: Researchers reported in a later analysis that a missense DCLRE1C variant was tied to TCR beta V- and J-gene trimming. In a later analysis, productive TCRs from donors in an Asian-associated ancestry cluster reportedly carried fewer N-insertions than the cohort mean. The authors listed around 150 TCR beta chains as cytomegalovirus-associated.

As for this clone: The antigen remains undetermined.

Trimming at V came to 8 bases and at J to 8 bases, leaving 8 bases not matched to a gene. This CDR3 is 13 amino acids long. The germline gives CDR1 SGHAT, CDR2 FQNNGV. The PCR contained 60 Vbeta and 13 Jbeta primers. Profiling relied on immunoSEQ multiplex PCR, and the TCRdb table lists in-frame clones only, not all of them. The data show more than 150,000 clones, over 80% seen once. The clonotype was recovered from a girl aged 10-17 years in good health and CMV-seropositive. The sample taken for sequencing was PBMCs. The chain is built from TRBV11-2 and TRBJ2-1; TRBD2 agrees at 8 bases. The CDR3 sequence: CASSRRGVDEQFF. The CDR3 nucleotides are TGTGCCAGCTCCAGGCGGGGGGTGGATGAGCAGTTCTTC. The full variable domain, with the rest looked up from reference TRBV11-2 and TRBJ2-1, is EAGVAQSPRYKIIEKRQSVAFWCNPISGHATLYWYQQILGQGPKLLIQFQNNGVVDDSQLPKDRFSAERLKGVDSTLKIQPAKLEDSAVYLCASSRRGVDEQFFGPGTRLTVL.